This entry concerns a single T cell receptor beta chain. Its antigen is not known. CDR1 and CDR2 (germline): LNHNV, YYDKDF (reference sequence). Trimming pared 3 bases from V and 7 bases from J, leaving 15 bases between. CDR3 length: 15 residues. This sample is part of a study of cytomegalovirus exposure and HLA in healthy donors. Points from the study as a whole: The study reported that TCR beta sequences accurately predicted HLA-A and HLA-B alleles in most subjects. Investigators reported 150 to 200 TCR beta chains as tied to cytomegalovirus.

The PCR was carried out with 60 Vbeta primers and 13 Jbeta primers. The data were produced by immunoSEQ multiplex PCR, yet TCRdb's version contains in-frame clones alone and is incomplete. The sample lists a few hundred thousand clones; 80% to 90% were seen once. Material for sequencing was PBMCs. The chain links TRBV15 to TRBJ1-4; D is unresolved. This TCR derives from a man younger than 45 in good health and CMV-seronegative. CDR3 amino acids: CATSRSTLRVEKLFF. The CDR3 DNA follows: TGTGCCACCAGCAGGTCGACCCTGAGGGTTGAAAAACTGTTTTTT.